This is a list of T cell receptor beta chains from one sample in a study of cytomegalovirus exposure and HLA in healthy donors. The table came from immunoSEQ multiplex PCR; TCRdb's copy has only in-frame clones and leaves some out. Altogether some 120,000 clones are present, 9.5% being singletons, with the ten largest covering 3% to 3.5%. The sequencing input was PBMCs. The receptor set was obtained from a man aged 30 to 45 in good health and CMV-seronegative. Both conserved end residues are part of each CDR3. Each record gives: CDR3 length, V gene, J gene, clone size, D gene, CDR3 DNA, CDR3 protein. D genes are given only for firm matches. Clone size is not always given. Where it is, it says once, few, many or a class for expanded clones.

length: 14; V: TRBV2; J: TRBJ1-4; size: -; D: -; DNA: TGTGCCAGCAGAGAACAGGGTGGTGGTGAAAAACTGTTTTTT; CDR3: CASREQGGGEKLFF
length: 14; V: TRBV5-1; J: TRBJ2-7; size: few; D: TRBD1; DNA: TGCGCCAGCAGACCGGGACAGGGCCCCTACGAGCAGTACTTC; CDR3: CASRPGQGPYEQYF
length: 13; V: TRBV30; J: TRBJ2-3; size: few; D: -; DNA: TGTGCCTGGAGTGGCGCTGACACAGATACGCAGTATTTT; CDR3: CAWSGADTDTQYF
length: 13; V: TRBV6-5; J: TRBJ2-7; size: few; D: -; DNA: TGTGCCAGCAGTCCCCGTCCGGGGAACGAGCAGTACTTC; CDR3: CASSPRPGNEQYF
length: 15; V: TRBV9; J: TRBJ1-6; size: few; D: TRBD1; DNA: TGTGCCAGCAGCTCTCGGACAGGCTATAATTCACCCCTCCACTTT; CDR3: CASSSRTGYNSPLHF
length: 16; V: TRBV5-4; J: TRBJ1-6; size: few; D: -; DNA: TGTGCCAGCAGCACGAGACAGGACCATTTTAATTCACCCCTCCACTTT; CDR3: CASSTRQDHFNSPLHF
length: 18; V: TRBV13; J: TRBJ2-3; size: -; D: TRBD2; DNA: TGTGCCAGCAGCCCTCGTTTCGAGCGGGGGGGCCTTACAGATACGCAGTATTTT; CDR3: CASSPRFERGGLTDTQYF
length: 14; V: TRBV28; J: TRBJ2-5; size: -; D: TRBD1; DNA: TGTGCCAGCAGTCAAAACGACAGGGTGGGAGAGCAGTACTTC; CDR3: CASSQNDRVGEQYF
length: 13; V: TRBV19; J: TRBJ2-3; size: few; D: -; DNA: TGTGCCAGTAGTCCCGACTACCCCGATACGCAGTATTTT; CDR3: CASSPDYPDTQYF
length: 16; V: TRBV4-1; J: TRBJ2-5; size: few; D: TRBD2; DNA: TGCGCCAGCAGCCAAGCTCCTGCGGGGGGGTGGGAGACCCAGTACTTC; CDR3: CASSQAPAGGWETQYF
length: 15; V: TRBV18; J: TRBJ1-2; size: few; D: TRBD1; DNA: TGTGCCAGCTCAGGGACAGGGCCGAACAACTATGGCTACACCTTC; CDR3: CASSGTGPNNYGYTF
length: 16; V: TRBV5-3; J: TRBJ2-7; size: -; D: TRBD1; DNA: TGTGCCAGAAGCTGCCTGTTCGGGACAGGGTTCTACGAGCAGTACTTC; CDR3: CARSCLFGTGFYEQYF
length: 15; V: TRBV30; J: TRBJ1-5; size: few; D: TRBD1; DNA: TGTGCCTGGAGAAAGGGACAGGGAAATAATCAGCCCCAGCATTTT; CDR3: CAWRKGQGNNQPQHF
length: 14; V: TRBV7-9; J: TRBJ1-1; size: -; D: TRBD1; DNA: TGTGCCAGCAGCCTTGATACAGGGGCGACTGAAGCTTTCTTT; CDR3: CASSLDTGATEAFF
length: 14; V: TRBV30; J: TRBJ2-2; size: few; D: TRBD2; DNA: TGTGCATTGACTAGCGGGGGGTTTAACGGGGAGCTGTTTTTT; CDR3: CALTSGGFNGELFF
length: 15; V: TRBV5-4; J: TRBJ1-3; size: -; D: -; DNA: TGTGCCAGCAGCTTGGGAGGCATATCTGGAAACACCATATATTTT; CDR3: CASSLGGISGNTIYF
length: 14; V: TRBV28; J: TRBJ2-7; size: -; D: -; DNA: TGTGCCAGCCGCCTCCGACAGGCCCCCTACGAGCAGTACTTC; CDR3: CASRLRQAPYEQYF
length: 15; V: TRBV7-2; J: TRBJ1-1; size: -; D: -; DNA: TGTGCCAGCAGCCTCCCAAGGGGGTTACGGACTGAAGCTTTCTTT; CDR3: CASSLPRGLRTEAFF
length: 12; V: TRBV7-9; J: TRBJ2-5; size: -; D: -; DNA: TGTGCCAGCAGCCGAGTCCAAGAGACCCAGTACTTC; CDR3: CASSRVQETQYF
length: 15; V: TRBV18; J: TRBJ1-1; size: -; D: -; DNA: TGTGCCAGCTCAGTCCAAGGACAGTATAACACTGAAGCTTTCTTT; CDR3: CASSVQGQYNTEAFF
length: 13; V: TRBV9; J: TRBJ1-4; size: -; D: -; DNA: TGTGCCAGCAGCGAGGAGACCGGGGAAAAACTGTTTTTT; CDR3: CASSEETGEKLFF
length: 13; V: TRBV7-8; J: TRBJ2-7; size: -; D: TRBD1; DNA: TGTGCCAGCAGCCCACGGACAGGCTACGAGCAGTACTTC; CDR3: CASSPRTGYEQYF
length: 17; V: TRBV4-1; J: TRBJ1-3; size: few; D: -; DNA: TGCGCCAGCAGCCAGTCTACAGGGACATCAAGCGGAAACACCATATATTTT; CDR3: CASSQSTGTSSGNTIYF
length: 15; V: TRBV7-9; J: TRBJ1-1; size: -; D: -; DNA: TGTGCCAGCAGCCCCACGGGGGGCGTGGACACTGAAGCTTTCTTT; CDR3: CASSPTGGVDTEAFF
length: 14; V: TRBV4-3; J: TRBJ2-7; size: few; D: TRBD1; DNA: TGCGCCAGCAACCCTGGACAGGGTACCCACGAGCAGTACTTC; CDR3: CASNPGQGTHEQYF
length: 16; V: TRBV7-2; J: TRBJ1-6; size: -; D: -; DNA: TGTGCCAGCAGCTCAGGACTCGGACAGATTAATTCACCCCTCCACTTT; CDR3: CASSSGLGQINSPLHF
length: 15; V: TRBV9; J: TRBJ2-7; size: few; D: -; DNA: TGTGCCAGCAGCCCCCGGGACACCGCGTTCTGGGAGCAGTACTTC; CDR3: CASSPRDTAFWEQYF
length: 14; V: TRBV6-1; J: TRBJ2-7; size: few; D: TRBD2; DNA: TGTGCCAGCAGTAGGGCGGGGGAGCGATACGAGCAGTACTTC; CDR3: CASSRAGERYEQYF
length: 15; V: TRBV9; J: TRBJ1-1; size: -; D: TRBD1; DNA: TGTGCCAGCAGCGTCGGAGGGGGCAGGAACACTGAAGCTTTCTTT; CDR3: CASSVGGGRNTEAFF
length: 14; V: TRBV7-9; J: TRBJ2-5; size: -; D: -; DNA: TGTGCCAGCAGCCCGACTCCCACTAAAGAGACCCAGTACTTC; CDR3: CASSPTPTKETQYF
length: 14; V: TRBV10-3; J: TRBJ1-5; size: -; D: -; DNA: TGTGCCATCAGTGAAGAGGGAAGAGGGCAGCCCCAGCATTTT; CDR3: CAISEEGRGQPQHF
length: 13; V: TRBV9; J: TRBJ1-1; size: few; D: -; DNA: TGTGCCAGCAGCGTAGATTTACAGGCCCAAGCTTTCTTT; CDR3: CASSVDLQAQAFF
length: 16; V: TRBV7-8; J: TRBJ2-3; size: -; D: TRBD2; DNA: TGTGCCAGCAGCTACCCTAGCGGGAGGGACACAGATACGCAGTATTTT; CDR3: CASSYPSGRDTDTQYF
length: 14; V: TRBV2; J: TRBJ1-6; size: -; D: TRBD1; DNA: TGTGCCAGCATCAGACAGGGCGTAGGGTCACCCCTCCACTTT; CDR3: CASIRQGVGSPLHF
length: 15; V: TRBV5-1; J: TRBJ1-2; size: few; D: TRBD1; DNA: TGCGCCAGCAGCACAGACAGGGGGCCTAACTATGGCTACACCTTC; CDR3: CASSTDRGPNYGYTF
length: 15; V: TRBV5-1; J: TRBJ1-2; size: few; D: -; DNA: TGCGCCAGCAGTTCCCAACCGACAGGAAACTATGGCTACACCTTC; CDR3: CASSSQPTGNYGYTF
length: 14; V: TRBV6-5; J: TRBJ1-1; size: -; D: -; DNA: TGTGCCAGCAGTTGGAAACAGAGTAACACTGAAGCTTTCTTT; CDR3: CASSWKQSNTEAFF
length: 14; V: TRBV25-1; J: TRBJ2-1; size: few; D: TRBD2; DNA: TGTGCCAGCAGCCCGGGGGGTTCCTACAATGAGCAGTTCTTC; CDR3: CASSPGGSYNEQFF
length: 13; V: TRBV18; J: TRBJ1-2; size: few; D: -; DNA: TGTGCCAGCTCGCGGGAGCTAGACTATGGCTACACCTTC; CDR3: CASSRELDYGYTF